This T cell receptor beta chain was profiled in a study of cytomegalovirus exposure and HLA in healthy donors. Across the study: A prior study identified roughly 110 million unique TCR beta sequences from 190 million or so T cells.

Whole-study results and caveats: Reportedly, cytomegalovirus status was diagnosed with high sensitivity and specificity. Among the CMV-associated chains, three were confirmed in vitro as specific for CMV antigens.

Germline V gene lookup returns CDR1 SGHTS and CDR2 YDEGEE. With V trimmed by 5 bases and J by 1 base, 6 bases remained unmatched. The CDR3 covers 14 residues. A remark on this clone: The antigen remains unidentified.

With 60 Vbeta and 13 Jbeta primers, the PCR was carried out. The protocol was immunoSEQ multiplex PCR, while the TCRdb copy is restricted to in-frame clones and leaves out a portion. Its table records roughly 120,000 clones. This rearrangement joins TRBV5-8 to TRBJ2-7; 7 nucleotides match TRBD1. The sequence derives from a man aged 25 to 45 in good health and CMV-seronegative. The specimen sequenced was PBMCs. DNA of the CDR3: TGTGCCAGCAGACGAAACAGGGGATCCTACGAGCAGTACTTC. This gives the protein CASRRNRGSYEQYF.